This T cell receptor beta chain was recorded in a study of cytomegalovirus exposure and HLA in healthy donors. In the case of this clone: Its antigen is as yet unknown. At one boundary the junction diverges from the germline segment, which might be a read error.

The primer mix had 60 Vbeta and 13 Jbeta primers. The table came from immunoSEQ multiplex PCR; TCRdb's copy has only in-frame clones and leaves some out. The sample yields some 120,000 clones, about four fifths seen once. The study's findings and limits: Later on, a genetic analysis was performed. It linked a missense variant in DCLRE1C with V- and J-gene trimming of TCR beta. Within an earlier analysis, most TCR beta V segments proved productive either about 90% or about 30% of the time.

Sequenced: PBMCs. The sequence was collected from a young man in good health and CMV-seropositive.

The CDR3 spells CASSLMGGAKNSQYF. The CDR3 DNA is TGTGCCAGCAGCTTGATGGGGGGAGCCAAAAACAGTCAGTACTTC. The V gene is TRBV7-2, the J gene TRBJ2-4; D possibly corresponds to TRBD2 (6 bases). CDR3 length equals 15 residues. CDR1 and CDR2 from the germline V gene are SGHTA and FQGNSA.